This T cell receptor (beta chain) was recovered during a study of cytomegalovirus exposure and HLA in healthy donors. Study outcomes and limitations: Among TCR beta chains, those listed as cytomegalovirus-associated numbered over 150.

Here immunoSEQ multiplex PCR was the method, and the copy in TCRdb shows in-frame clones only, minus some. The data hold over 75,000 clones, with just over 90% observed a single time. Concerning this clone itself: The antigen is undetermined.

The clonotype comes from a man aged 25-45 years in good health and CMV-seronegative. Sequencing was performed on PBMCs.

The CDR3 DNA is TGTGCCAGCAGTTTTTATCGCCAGGGCAACACTGAAGCTTTCTTT. Translating gives CASSFYRQGNTEAFF. The chain uses TRBV27 and TRBJ1-1, with D possibly matching TRBD1 (5 bases). CDR3 size: 15 residues. CDR1 and CDR2 (germline): MNHEY, SMNVEV (reference sequence). V was clipped by 3 bases and J by 2 bases, with 13 bases between them.